The 30 T cell receptor beta chains below were found in one sample sequenced in a study of blood T cell repertoires in COVID-19. Sequencing was performed with immunoSEQ multiplex PCR; in TCRdb, only in-frame clones are kept and a portion is missing. The sample has around 250,000 clones, under 90% seen once. The sample taken for sequencing was peripheral blood. The receptors stem from a human donor in a cohort sampled during active COVID-19.

J is TRBJ2-7 and V is TRBV6-6; 13 bases match TRBD2. The CDR3 length is 20 residues. The V gene's germline CDR1 is MNHNY and CDR2 SVGAGI (reference sequence). Trimming took 5 bases from V and 2 from J; bases not matched to a gene: 18. CDR3 nucleotides: TGTGCCAGCAGTCCGAAAGCCCCCGGGACTAGCGGGGCCACCACCTACGAGCAGTACTTC. Its protein is CASSPKAPGTSGATTYEQYF.

This clone was counted many times. The CDR3 DNA follows: TGTGCCAGCACAGTGGGAGGGCCCACAGATACGCAGTATTTT. Translated: CASTVGGPTDTQYF. The chain combines TRBV11-1 with TRBJ2-3; 7 bases agree with TRBD2. After removal of 7 bases from V and 2 bases from J, the junction contained 6 bases not matched to a gene. The CDR3 loop spans 14 amino acids. Germline V gene lookup returns CDR1 SGHAT and CDR2 FQDESV (reference sequence). Complete variable domain (other parts from reference TRBV11-1 and TRBJ2-3): EAEVAQSPRYKITEKSQAVAFWCDPISGHATLYWYRQILGQGPELLVQFQDESVVDDSQLPKDRFSAERLKGVDSTLKIQPAELGDSAMYLCASTVGGPTDTQYFGPGTRLTVL.

This clone has a count of ten or more. The DNA of the CDR3 is TGTGCCAGCAGCGAACGGACTAGCGGAGCCTACAATGAGCAGTTCTTC. Translation gives CASSERTSGAYNEQFF. The genes are TRBV3-1 (or the pseudogene TRBV3-2) and TRBJ2-1; 10 bases are shared with TRBD2. The trim removed 5 bases at V and 2 bases at J, leaving 6 bases unmatched. The CDR3 runs 16 residues. CDR1 is LGHDT, CDR2 YNNKEL, per germline (reference sequence).

J is TRBJ2-7 and V is TRBV2; 8 bases fit TRBD1. J gave up 2 bases and V 7 bases, and 4 bases lay outside the gene matches. Germline-derived CDR1 and CDR2 are SNHLY and FYNNEI. The CDR3 loop spans 13 amino acids. CDR3 sequence: CASIGTGTYEQYF. CDR3 in DNA: TGTGCCAGCATAGGGACAGGTACCTACGAGCAGTACTTC.

The rearrangement joins TRBV6-1 to TRBJ2-4; TRBD1 might be the D (5 bases). V lost 3 bases and J lost 7, with 10 bases in between. The germline gives CDR1 MNHNS, CDR2 SASEGT. The CDR3 length is 13 residues. DNA of the CDR3: TGTGCCAGCAGTGAGCAGGGTTGGAACATTCAGTACTTC. Translation: CASSEQGWNIQYF.

This clone was found once. The rearrangement joins TRBV19 to TRBJ2-2, with 8 bases lining up with TRBD1. Germline-derived CDR1 and CDR2 are LNHDA and SQIVND (reference sequence). The V and J ends lost 11 bases and 6 bases, in that order; junction bases with no gene match: 11. The CDR3 is made up of 14 amino acids. The CDR3 region has the DNA TGTGCCGCGAGGGGGCAGGGGGCCGCCGGGGAGCTGTTTTTT. Translating gives CAARGQGAAGELFF.

This clone came up a few times. V gene TRBV7-3 combines with J gene TRBJ1-2; TRBD1 is a possible D gene (6 bases). CDR1 and CDR2 (germline): SGHTA, FQGTGA. The CDR3 sequence is 13 residues long. V was pared by 2 bases and J by 8 bases, with 12 bases between. CDR3 residues: CASSLPRDTGYTF. The CDR3 bases are TGTGCCAGCAGCTTACCGAGGGACACCGGCTACACCTTC.

Here the CDR3 DNA reads TGTGCCAGCAGGAGAATTGGGCAGGGGAAAAATGAGCAGTTCTTC. Translating it yields CASRRIGQGKNEQFF. The chain is built from TRBV25-1 and TRBJ2-1; D may be TRBD1 (6 bases). Germline assignment: CDR1 MGHDK and CDR2 SYGVNS. The germline V and J ends were trimmed by 6 bases and 7 bases, with 19 bases remaining between them. CDR3 length equals 15 residues.

This sequence joins TRBV25-1 and TRBJ2-5; 7 bases line up with TRBD1. V dropped 8 bases and J dropped 5; count of bases not matched to a gene: 14. The CDR3 covers 15 residues. Germline assignment: CDR1 MGHDK and CDR2 SYGVNS. The CDR3 sequence is CASGRQGRLEETQYF. CDR3 DNA sequence: TGTGCCAGCGGCCGACAGGGAAGATTGGAGGAGACCCAGTACTTC.

The chain uses TRBV7-9 and TRBJ2-3; tentative D call: TRBD2 (5 bases). Trimming pared 3 bases from V and 4 bases from J, leaving 11 bases between. The CDR3 length is 14 residues. CDR1 and CDR2 from the germline V gene are SEHNR and FQNEAQ (reference sequence). DNA for the CDR3: TGTGCCAGCAGCTTCCTCTCCGGGGCAGATACGCAGTATTTT. Residues: CASSFLSGADTQYF.

This clone occurred once. V gene TRBV12-3 or TRBV12-4 combines with J gene TRBJ2-2; D is perhaps TRBD1 (5 bases). Trimming removed 5 bases from V and 7 bases from J, with 8 bases in between. CDR3 length: 12 residues. The DNA for the CDR3 is TGTGCCAGCAGTATACAGGTCGGGGAGCTGTTTTTT. The encoded protein is CASSIQVGELFF.

The V gene is TRBV4-1, the J gene TRBJ1-6, with a weak D call TRBD1 (5 bases). Germline V CDR1 and CDR2: MGHRA, YSYEKL. Trimming took 1 base from V and 7 from J, leaving 14 bases between them. This CDR3 has 16 residues. The CDR3 DNA is TGCGCCAGCAGCCAAGTGGCGACAGACAAAAATTCACCCCTCCACTTT. Encoded protein: CASSQVATDKNSPLHF.

This clone has a handful of counts. The V gene is TRBV6-1, the J gene TRBJ2-5; TRBD1 agrees at 10 bases. Trimming removed 3 bases from V and 4 bases from J; junction bases left unmatched: 8. The V gene's germline CDR1 is MNHNS and CDR2 SASEGT. The CDR3 is made up of 16 amino acids. CDR3 in amino acids: CASSDEDRGSRETQYF. The DNA of the CDR3 is TGTGCCAGCAGTGACGAGGACAGGGGGTCTCGAGAGACCCAGTACTTC.

This sequence joins TRBV7-3 and TRBJ2-3, with 11 positions matching TRBD2. Germline trimming cut 4 bases from V and 6 bases from J; bases unmatched to any gene: 9. The CDR3 is made up of 16 amino acids. Germline CDR1 reads SGHTA; CDR2 reads FQGTGA. The CDR3 loop is CASSSLAGGSGDTQYF. The CDR3 DNA reads as TGTGCCAGCAGCTCCTTAGCGGGAGGGTCAGGTGATACGCAGTATTTT.

This sequence joins TRBV5-1 and TRBJ2-2; 12 nucleotides line up with TRBD1. This CDR3 is 16 amino acids long. V lost 4 bases and J lost 7; bases outside the gene matches: 8. CDR1 and CDR2 (germline): SGHRS, YFSETQ. CDR3 in DNA: TGCGCCAGCAGCAAGGGACAGGGGGCGAAAGGCGGGGAGCTGTTTTTT. Encoded protein: CASSKGQGAKGGELFF.

The chain is built from TRBV28 and TRBJ1-1; D remains ambiguous. The CDR3 is 15 amino acids. CDR1 and CDR2 from the germline V gene are MDHEN and SYDVKM. The V gene lost 8 bases and the J gene lost 1 base, with 17 bases spanning the gap. CDR3 bases: TGTGCCAGCGGCGCACTGGAGTCCGGGAACACTGAAGCTTTCTTT. Amino acid sequence: CASGALESGNTEAFF.

This chain connects TRBV27 to TRBJ1-1; 7 positions match TRBD1. The CDR3 has 14 amino acids. The ends lost 4 bases at V and 8 bases at J; junction bases unmatched: 10. Germline V gives CDR1 MNHEY, CDR2 SMNVEV (reference sequence). The CDR3 DNA is TGTGCCAGCAGTTGGGCAGGGGGGTATACCGAAGCTTTCTTT. Protein: CASSWAGGYTEAFF.

The rearrangement joins TRBV6-1 to TRBJ1-2; possibly TRBD1 for D (5 bases). The germline V and J ends were trimmed by 0 bases and 3 bases, with 32 bases remaining between them. The CDR3 covers 22 residues. CDR1 is MNHNS and CDR2 is SASEGT in the germline V gene. The CDR3, as DNA: TGTGCCAGCAGTGAAGCGAGAAAGGGAAGGGACTTCCGAACAAGTAGACACTATGGCTACACCTTC. Translation gives CASSEARKGRDFRTSRHYGYTF.

The rearrangement joins TRBV7-2 to TRBJ2-1, with 7 bases fitting TRBD2. The CDR3 runs to 13 residues. In germline, CDR1 is SGHTA, CDR2 FQGNSA. The junction had 3 bases not matched to a gene; V was cut back by 4 bases and J by 6 bases. The CDR3 loop reads CASSSTSRNEQFF. In nucleotides, the CDR3 is TGTGCCAGCAGCTCGACTAGCCGCAATGAGCAGTTCTTC.

V and J are TRBV11-2 and TRBJ2-7, with a possible D match to TRBD2 (6 bases). Trimming stripped 1 base from V and 12 bases from J, with 16 bases between. Germline values: CDR1 SGHAT, CDR2 FQNNGV. There are 13 residues in the CDR3. The CDR3 loop is CASSLGQLGGTYF. DNA of the CDR3: TGTGCCAGCAGCTTAGGACAACTGGGGGGTACGTACTTC.

This rearrangement joins TRBV19 to TRBJ2-1; TRBD1 matches 9 bases. There are 16 residues in the CDR3. Germline V lookup: CDR1 LNHDA, CDR2 SQIVND (reference sequence). The J segment lost 7 bases and the V segment lost 3 bases, leaving 10 bases of the junction unmatched. CDR3 in DNA: TGTGCCAGTAGTATCCCGTCCGGGACAGGGCTGAATGAGCAGTTCTTC. Translating gives CASSIPSGTGLNEQFF.

About this clone itself: Other DNA sequences within the sample encode an identical CDR3. This chain uses TRBV19 with TRBJ2-7, with 13 bases aligning to TRBD2. CDR3 length equals 15 residues. V dropped 6 bases and J dropped 0; count of bases not matched to a gene: 2. The V gene's germline CDR1 is LNHDA and CDR2 SQIVND (reference sequence). The CDR3 reads CASSRTSGSSYEQYF. CDR3 DNA sequence: TGTGCCAGTAGCAGGACTAGCGGGAGCTCCTACGAGCAGTACTTC.

Concerning this clone: The sample holds other DNA sequences that translate to the same CDR3. V is TRBV6-5 and J is TRBJ1-1, with D tentatively TRBD1 (6 bases). The CDR3 length is 12 residues. V lost 5 bases, J lost 4 bases, and 8 bases lay in between. Germline V lookup: CDR1 MNHEY, CDR2 SVGAGI. The CDR3 region is CASSRGITEAFF. CDR3 nucleotides: TGTGCCAGCAGTAGGGGGATCACTGAAGCTTTCTTT.

V usage is TRBV6-2 or TRBV6-3 and J usage is TRBJ1-4, with a possible D match to TRBD1 (6 bases). Germline V gene lookup returns CDR1 MNHEY and CDR2 SVGEGT. V was shortened by 3 bases and J by 10 bases, with 15 bases between the two germline ends. The CDR3 is 14 amino acids. CDR3 nucleotides: TGTGCCAGCAGTTATCGTAAGGACAGCGCAAAACTGTTTTTT. Amino acids: CASSYRKDSAKLFF.

The genes are TRBV6-5 and TRBJ2-7, with 7 bases fitting TRBD1. J gave up 6 bases and V 2 bases, and 4 bases lay outside the gene matches. There are 13 residues in the CDR3. Germline V gene data show CDR1 as MNHEY and CDR2 as SVGAGI. As DNA, the CDR3 is TGTGCCAGCAGTTACGCTAGGGGGCTCGAGCAGTACTTC. Residues: CASSYARGLEQYF.

The rearrangement uses TRBV6-5 and TRBJ2-5; 14 bases match TRBD2. The V gene end was trimmed by 7 bases and the J gene end by 1 base; junction bases not matched to a gene: 2. Germline CDR1 MNHEY, CDR2 SVGAGI. CDR3 length: 15 residues. The CDR3 sequence: CASTGLAGVQETQYF. In DNA, the CDR3 is TGTGCCAGCACGGGACTAGCGGGAGTCCAAGAGACCCAGTACTTC.

The chain has TRBV18 and TRBJ2-1; 9 nucleotides agree with TRBD1. CDR3 length: 14 amino acids. In germline, CDR1 is KGHSH, CDR2 LQKENI. Trimming cost V 6 bases and J 5 bases; bases outside gene matches: 5. The CDR3 is CASSPGQGNNEQFF. CDR3 in DNA: TGTGCCAGCTCCCCGGGACAGGGCAACAATGAGCAGTTCTTC. The full variable domain, rest sourced from reference TRBV18 and TRBJ2-1, is NAGVMQNPRHLVRRRGQEARLRCSPMKGHSHVYWYRQLPEEGLKFMVYLQKENIIDESGMPKERFSAEFPKEGPSILRIQQVVRGDSAAYFCASSPGQGNNEQFFGPGTRLTVL.

The J gene is TRBJ2-2, the V gene TRBV7-2; 7 nucleotides match TRBD1. Unmatched junction bases numbered 4, after V lost 4 bases and J lost 5 bases. The CDR3 covers 14 residues. The V gene's germline CDR1 is SGHTA and CDR2 FQGNSA. CDR3 region: CASSSTGETGELFF. The CDR3 DNA sequence: TGTGCCAGCAGCTCAACAGGGGAAACCGGGGAGCTGTTTTTT.

This chain joins TRBV25-1 and TRBJ1-3, with 8 bases identical to TRBD1. CDR1 is MGHDK, CDR2 SYGVNS, per germline. V lost 1 base, J lost 0 bases, and 2 bases stayed unmatched. The CDR3 covers 16 residues. This CDR3 is CASSEFQGASGNTIYF. For the CDR3, the DNA is TGTGCCAGCAGTGAATTTCAGGGGGCCTCTGGAAACACCATATATTTT. Full variable domain (outside the CDR3, taken from reference TRBV25-1 and TRBJ1-3): EADIYQTPRYLVIGTGKKITLECSQTMGHDKMYWYQQDPGMELHLIHYSYGVNSTEKGDLSSESTVSRIRTEHFPLTLESARPSHTSQYLCASSEFQGASGNTIYFGEGSWLTVV.

V is TRBV18 and J is TRBJ2-3, with 8 bases fitting TRBD1. The V gene's germline CDR1 is KGHSH and CDR2 LQKENI. The V and J ends lost 3 bases and 1 base, in that order; junction bases with no gene match: 6. The CDR3 totals 16 residues. CDR3 sequence: CASSPSPGQGTDTQYF. In nucleotides, the CDR3 is TGTGCCAGCTCACCCTCACCGGGACAGGGCACAGATACGCAGTATTTT.